The 3 T cell receptor beta chains presented below share a single source sample, sequenced in a study of blood T cell repertoires in COVID-19 (TCRdb year 2020). Library preparation was by the immunoSEQ multiplex PCR assay. TCRdb's version of the immuneACCESS table is confined to in-frame rearrangements and falls short of the full clone set. An unresolved V gene accounts for under half of the shortfall where checked; the remainder is of unknown origin. The sample profile shows about 21,000 clones; roughly 83% of them were found once. Together, the top ten hold around 3.2% of the sample. Sample: peripheral blood. These receptors were collected from a man aged 35 to 55 with acute or convalescent COVID-19.

The chain has TRBV2 and TRBJ1-5, with TRBD1 as a possible D gene (6 bases). The V and J ends lost 3 bases and 4 bases respectively, with 10 bases between them. Germline lookup yields CDR1 SNHLY and CDR2 FYNNEI. CDR3 length: 14 amino acids. CDR3 protein: CASSDRTVNQPQHF. The DNA for the CDR3 is TGTGCCAGCAGTGACCGGACAGTGAATCAGCCCCAGCATTTT.

This clone appeared once. V and J are TRBV27 and TRBJ2-3; possibly TRBD2 for D (5 bases). CDR3 length: 12 residues. Trimming removed 8 bases from V and 2 bases from J, with 8 bases in between. CDR1 and CDR2 (germline): MNHEY, SMNVEV (reference sequence). The CDR3 here is CASAGHTDTQYF. The CDR3 DNA is TGTGCCAGCGCGGGCCACACAGATACGCAGTATTTT.

DNA of the CDR3: TGTGCCAGCAGCGTAGGGACAGGGGGCGTAGATACGCAGTATTTT. Amino acids: CASSVGTGGVDTQYF. The J gene is TRBJ2-3, the V gene TRBV9; 11 nucleotides agree with TRBD1. The CDR3 is made up of 15 amino acids. The germline V gene has CDR1 SGDLS and CDR2 YYNGEE. Trimming took 0 bases from V and 5 from J; bases not matched to a gene: 2.